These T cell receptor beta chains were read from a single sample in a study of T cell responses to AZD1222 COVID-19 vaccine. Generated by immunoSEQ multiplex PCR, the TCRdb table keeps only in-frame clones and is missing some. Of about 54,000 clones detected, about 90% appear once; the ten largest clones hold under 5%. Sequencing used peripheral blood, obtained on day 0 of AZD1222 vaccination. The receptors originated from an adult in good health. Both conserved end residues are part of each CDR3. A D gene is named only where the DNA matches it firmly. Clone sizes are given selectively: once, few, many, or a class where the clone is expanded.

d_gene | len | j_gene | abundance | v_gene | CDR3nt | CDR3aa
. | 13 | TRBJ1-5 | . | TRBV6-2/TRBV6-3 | TGTGCCAGCAGTCAGGTCTACAATCAGCCCCAGCATTTT | CASSQVYNQPQHF
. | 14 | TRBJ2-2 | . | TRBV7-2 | TGTGCCAGCAGCTCGCTAGCGCCCACCGGGGAGCTGTTTTTT | CASSSLAPTGELFF
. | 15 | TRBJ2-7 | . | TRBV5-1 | TGCGCCAGCAGCTTCGGGACCGGAGGCTCCTACGAGCAGTACTTC | CASSFGTGGSYEQYF
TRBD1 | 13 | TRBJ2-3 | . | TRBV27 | TGTGCCAGCAGTCCAGGGACAGGAGATACGCAGTATTTT | CASSPGTGDTQYF
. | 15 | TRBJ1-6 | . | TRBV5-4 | TGTGCCAGCAGCTTGGACTATAGAACCAATTCACCCCTCCACTTT | CASSLDYRTNSPLHF
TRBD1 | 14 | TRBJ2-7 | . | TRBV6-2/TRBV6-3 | TGTGCCAGCAGTTATGGACAGGGGAGAGGCGAGCAGTACTTC | CASSYGQGRGEQYF
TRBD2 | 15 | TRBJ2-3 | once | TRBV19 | TGTGCCAGTATCTCACGGGGGGGCCGCGCAGATACGCAGTATTTT | CASISRGGRADTQYF
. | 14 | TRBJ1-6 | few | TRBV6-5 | TGTGCCAGCAAATCCTGGCAACCTAATTCACCCCTCCACTTT | CASKSWQPNSPLHF
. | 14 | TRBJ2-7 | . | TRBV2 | TGTGCCAGCAGGGATACTTATTCCTCCTACGAGCAGTACTTC | CASRDTYSSYEQYF
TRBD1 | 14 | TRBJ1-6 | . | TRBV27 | TGTGCCAGCAGTGGCCGACAGGGGATTTCACCCCTCCACTTT | CASSGRQGISPLHF
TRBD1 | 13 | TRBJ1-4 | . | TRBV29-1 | TGCAGCGTCCTGGACAGGCGAGATGAAAAACTGTTTTTT | CSVLDRRDEKLFF
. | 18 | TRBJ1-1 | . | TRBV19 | TGTGCCAGTAGTTATTATGAATTGGGCTCAGAGGGCAGGACTGAAGCTTTCTTT | CASSYYELGSEGRTEAFF
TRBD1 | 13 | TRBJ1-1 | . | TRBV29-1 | TGCAGCGTTGACCAGGGGGGAGGCACTGAAGCTTTCTTT | CSVDQGGGTEAFF